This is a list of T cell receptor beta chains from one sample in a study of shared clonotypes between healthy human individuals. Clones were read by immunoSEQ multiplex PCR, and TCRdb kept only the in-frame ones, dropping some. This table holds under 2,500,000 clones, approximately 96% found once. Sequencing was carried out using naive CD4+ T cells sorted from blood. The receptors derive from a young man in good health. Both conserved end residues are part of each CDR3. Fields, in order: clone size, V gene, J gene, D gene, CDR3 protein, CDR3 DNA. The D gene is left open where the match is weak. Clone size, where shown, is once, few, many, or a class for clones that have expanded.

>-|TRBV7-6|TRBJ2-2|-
CASSLGGAPGTGELFF
TGTGCCAGCAGCTTAGGCGGGGCGCCGGGCACCGGGGAGCTGTTTTTT
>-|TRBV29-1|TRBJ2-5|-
CSVDTGETQYF
TGCAGCGTTGACACAGGGGAGACCCAGTACTTC
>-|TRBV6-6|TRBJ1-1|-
CASYLGPMNTEAFF
TGTGCCAGCTACCTAGGCCCCATGAACACTGAAGCTTTCTTT
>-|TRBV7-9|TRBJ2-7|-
CASSLATRTGYEQYF
TGTGCCAGCAGCTTAGCGACTAGAACCGGCTACGAGCAGTACTTC
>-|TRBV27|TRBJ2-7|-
CASSLTGESSYEQYF
TGTGCCAGCAGTTTGACAGGCGAAAGCTCCTACGAGCAGTACTTC
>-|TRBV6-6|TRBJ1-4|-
CASSPLELWLSEKLFF
TGTGCCAGCAGTCCCCTTGAACTGTGGTTAAGTGAAAAACTGTTTTTT
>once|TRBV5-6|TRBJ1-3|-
CASSYDSSSGNTIYF
TGTGCCAGCAGCTACGACAGCTCCTCTGGAAACACCATATATTTT
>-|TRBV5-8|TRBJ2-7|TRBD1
CASEDRLYEQYF
TGTGCCAGCGAGGACAGGTTATACGAGCAGTACTTC
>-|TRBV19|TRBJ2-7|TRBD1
CASRHTGQGAPGEQYF
TGTGCCAGTAGGCATACGGGACAGGGGGCGCCGGGCGAGCAGTACTTC
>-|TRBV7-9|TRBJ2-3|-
CASSLGGSADTQYF
TGTGCCAGCAGCTTAGGCGGTAGCGCAGATACGCAGTATTTT
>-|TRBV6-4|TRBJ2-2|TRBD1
CASSDWTGTDTGELFF
TGTGCCAGCAGTGACTGGACAGGGACCGACACCGGGGAGCTGTTTTTT
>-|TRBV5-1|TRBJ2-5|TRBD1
CASSLEGQGRETQYF
TGCGCCAGCAGCTTGGAGGGACAGGGTCGAGAGACCCAGTACTTC
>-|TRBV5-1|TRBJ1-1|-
CASSSLDPALEAFF
TGCGCCAGCAGCTCCCTTGACCCTGCCCTTGAAGCTTTCTTT
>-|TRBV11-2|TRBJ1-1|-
CASSFSPGLAGEAFF
TGTGCCAGCAGCTTTAGCCCAGGACTTGCGGGTGAAGCTTTCTTT
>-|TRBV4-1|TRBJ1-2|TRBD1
CASTMDRAYGYGYTF
TGCGCCAGCACTATGGACAGGGCGTATGGCTATGGCTACACCTTC
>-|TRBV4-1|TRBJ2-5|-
CASSPTGQETQYF
TGCGCCAGCAGCCCGACAGGCCAAGAGACCCAGTACTTC
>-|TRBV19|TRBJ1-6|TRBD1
CASTMGGGRWDSPLHF
TGTGCCAGTACCATGGGAGGGGGCCGGTGGGATTCACCCCTCCACTTT
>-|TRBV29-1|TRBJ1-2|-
CSVSNLGQLYGYTF
TGCAGCGTTTCTAACCTGGGACAACTCTATGGCTACACCTTC